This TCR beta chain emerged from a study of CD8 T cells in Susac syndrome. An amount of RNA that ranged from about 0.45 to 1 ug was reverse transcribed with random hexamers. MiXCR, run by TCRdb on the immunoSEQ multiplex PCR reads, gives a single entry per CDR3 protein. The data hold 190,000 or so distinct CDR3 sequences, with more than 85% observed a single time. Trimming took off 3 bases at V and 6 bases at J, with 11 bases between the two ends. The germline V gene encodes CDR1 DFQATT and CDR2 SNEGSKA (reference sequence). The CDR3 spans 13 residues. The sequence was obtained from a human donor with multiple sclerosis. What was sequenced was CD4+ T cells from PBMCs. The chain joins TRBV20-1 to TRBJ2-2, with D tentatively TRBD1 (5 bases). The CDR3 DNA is TGCAGTGCTAGGCAGGGAAGGGCCGGGGAGCTGTTTTTT. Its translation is CSARQGRAGELFF.